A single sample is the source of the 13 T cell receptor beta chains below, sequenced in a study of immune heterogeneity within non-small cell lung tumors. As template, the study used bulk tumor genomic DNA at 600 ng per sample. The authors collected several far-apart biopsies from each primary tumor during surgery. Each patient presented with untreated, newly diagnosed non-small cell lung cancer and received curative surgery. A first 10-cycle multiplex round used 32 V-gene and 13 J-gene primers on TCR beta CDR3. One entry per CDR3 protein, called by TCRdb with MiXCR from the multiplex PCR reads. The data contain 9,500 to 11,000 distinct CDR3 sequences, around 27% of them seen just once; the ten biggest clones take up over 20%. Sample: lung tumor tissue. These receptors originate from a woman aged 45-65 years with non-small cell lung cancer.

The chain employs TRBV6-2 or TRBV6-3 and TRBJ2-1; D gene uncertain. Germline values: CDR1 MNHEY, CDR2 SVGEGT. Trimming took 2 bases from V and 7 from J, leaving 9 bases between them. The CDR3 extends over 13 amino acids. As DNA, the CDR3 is TGTGCCAGCAGTTACCTCCCTCAAAATGAGCAGTTCTTC. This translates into CASSYLPQNEQFF.

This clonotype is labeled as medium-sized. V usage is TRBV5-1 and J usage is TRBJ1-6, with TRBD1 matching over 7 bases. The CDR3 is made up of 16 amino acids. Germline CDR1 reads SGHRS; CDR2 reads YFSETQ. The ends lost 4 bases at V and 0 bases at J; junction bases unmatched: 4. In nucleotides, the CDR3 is TGCGCCAGCAGCCATAGACAGGGCTCCTATAATTCACCCCTCCACTTT. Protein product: CASSHRQGSYNSPLHF.

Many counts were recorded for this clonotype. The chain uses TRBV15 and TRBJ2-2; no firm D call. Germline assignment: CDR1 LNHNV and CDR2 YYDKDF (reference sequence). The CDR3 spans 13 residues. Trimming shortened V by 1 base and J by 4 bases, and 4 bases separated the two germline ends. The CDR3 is CATSRVGTGELFF. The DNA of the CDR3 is TGTGCCACCAGCAGAGTCGGCACCGGGGAGCTGTTTTTT. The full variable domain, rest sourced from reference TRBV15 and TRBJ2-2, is DAMVIQNPRYQVTQFGKPVTLSCSQTLNHNVMYWYQQKSSQAPKLLFHYYDKDFNNEADTPDNFQSRRPNTSFCFLDIRSPGLGDTAMYLCATSRVGTGELFFGEGSRLTVL.

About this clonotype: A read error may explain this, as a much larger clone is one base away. The CDR3 spells CASSPGQVNQPKHF. The CDR3 DNA is TGTGCCAGTTCTCCGGGACAGGTCAATCAGCCCAAGCATTTT. The chain combines TRBV19 with TRBJ1-5; 8 nucleotides agree with TRBD1. The CDR3 has 14 residues. Germline lookup yields CDR1 LNHDA and CDR2 SQIVND (reference sequence).

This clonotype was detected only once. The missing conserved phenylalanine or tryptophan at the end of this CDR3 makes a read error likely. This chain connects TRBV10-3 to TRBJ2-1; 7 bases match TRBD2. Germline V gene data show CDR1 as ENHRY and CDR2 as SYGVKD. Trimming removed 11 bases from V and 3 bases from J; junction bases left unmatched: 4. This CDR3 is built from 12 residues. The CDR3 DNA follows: TGTGCCGCCCGGGACTACTACAATGAGCAGTTCCTC. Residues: CAARDYYNEQFL.

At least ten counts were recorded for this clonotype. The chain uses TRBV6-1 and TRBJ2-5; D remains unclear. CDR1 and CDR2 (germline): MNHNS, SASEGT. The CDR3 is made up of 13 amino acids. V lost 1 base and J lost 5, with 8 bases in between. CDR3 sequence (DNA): TGTGCCAGCAGTGAAGGGCCCTCGGAGACCCAGTACTTC. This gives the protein CASSEGPSETQYF.

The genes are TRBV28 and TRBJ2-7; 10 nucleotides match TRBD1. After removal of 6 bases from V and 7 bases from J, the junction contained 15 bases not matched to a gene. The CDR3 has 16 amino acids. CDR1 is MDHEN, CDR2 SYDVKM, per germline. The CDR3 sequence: CASSATVGTGAGEQYF. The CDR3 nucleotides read TGTGCCAGCAGCGCAACGGTGGGGACAGGGGCAGGGGAGCAGTACTTC.

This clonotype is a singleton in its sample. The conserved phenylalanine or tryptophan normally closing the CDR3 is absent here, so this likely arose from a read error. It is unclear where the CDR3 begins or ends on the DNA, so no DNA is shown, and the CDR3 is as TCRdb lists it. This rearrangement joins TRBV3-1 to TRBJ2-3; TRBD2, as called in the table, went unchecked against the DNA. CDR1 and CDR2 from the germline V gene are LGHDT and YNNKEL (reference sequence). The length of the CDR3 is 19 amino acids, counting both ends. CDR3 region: CASSPSGGLTSGREQYFGP.

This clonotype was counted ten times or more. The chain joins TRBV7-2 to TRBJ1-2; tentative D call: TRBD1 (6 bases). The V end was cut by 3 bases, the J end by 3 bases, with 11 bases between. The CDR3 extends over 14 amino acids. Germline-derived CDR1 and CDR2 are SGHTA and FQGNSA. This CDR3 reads CASSFRNRDYGYTF. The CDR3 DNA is TGTGCCAGCAGCTTTAGGAACAGGGACTATGGCTACACCTTC.

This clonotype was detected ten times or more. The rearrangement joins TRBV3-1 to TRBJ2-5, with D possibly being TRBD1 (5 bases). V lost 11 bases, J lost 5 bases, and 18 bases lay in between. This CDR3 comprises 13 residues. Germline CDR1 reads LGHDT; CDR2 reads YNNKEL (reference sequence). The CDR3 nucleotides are TGTGCCTCGGGTGGCAGGGTGGTGGAGACCCAGTACTTC. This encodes CASGGRVVETQYF.

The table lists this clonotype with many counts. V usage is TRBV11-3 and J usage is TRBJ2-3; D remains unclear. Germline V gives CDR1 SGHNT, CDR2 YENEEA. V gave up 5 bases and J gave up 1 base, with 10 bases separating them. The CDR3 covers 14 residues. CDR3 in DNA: TGTGCCAGCAGCCTGACGTTGGGCACAGATACGCAGTATTTT. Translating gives CASSLTLGTDTQYF.

This chain's CDR3 is CASSPGGGGGEQYF. In DNA, the CDR3 is TGTGCCAGCAGCCCGGGGGGGGGGGGGGGCGAGCAGTACTTC. The chain employs TRBV11-3 and TRBJ2-7; 8 bases are shared with TRBD2. The germline V gene has CDR1 SGHNT and CDR2 YENEEA. The CDR3 spans 14 residues. Trimming at V came to 5 bases and at J to 6 bases, leaving 9 bases not matched to a gene.

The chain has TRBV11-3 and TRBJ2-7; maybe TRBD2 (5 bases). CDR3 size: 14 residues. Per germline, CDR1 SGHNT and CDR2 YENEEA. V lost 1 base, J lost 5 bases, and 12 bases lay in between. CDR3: CASSLGVKRDEQYF. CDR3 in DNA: TGTGCCAGCAGCTTAGGAGTAAAGAGGGACGAGCAGTACTTC.